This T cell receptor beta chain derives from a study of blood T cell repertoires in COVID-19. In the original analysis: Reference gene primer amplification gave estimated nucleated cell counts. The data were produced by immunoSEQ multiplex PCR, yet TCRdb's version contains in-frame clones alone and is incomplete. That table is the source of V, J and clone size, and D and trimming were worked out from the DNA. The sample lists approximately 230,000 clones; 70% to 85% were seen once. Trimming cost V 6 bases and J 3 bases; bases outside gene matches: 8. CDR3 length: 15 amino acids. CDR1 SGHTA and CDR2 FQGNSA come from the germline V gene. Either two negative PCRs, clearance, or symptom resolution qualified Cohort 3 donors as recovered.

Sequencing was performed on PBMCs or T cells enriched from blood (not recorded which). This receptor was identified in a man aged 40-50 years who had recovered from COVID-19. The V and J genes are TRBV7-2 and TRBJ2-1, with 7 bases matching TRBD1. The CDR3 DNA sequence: TGTGCCAGCAGAAGACAGGGTACCTACTACAATGAGCAGTTCTTC. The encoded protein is CASRRQGTYYNEQFF.